The 10 T cell receptor beta chains given below trace back to one sample, sequenced in a study of blood T cells in healthy people across ages. With a J-beta primer mix and a sample-barcoded 5' primer, a second PCR ran 7 to 11 cycles. TCRdb re-derived calls from the 5' RACE reads in MiXCR, one entry per CDR3 protein. The sample lists around 1,700,000 distinct CDR3 sequences; roughly 30% were seen once. The sequencing input was blood. The receptors were sampled from a woman under 40 in good health.

There are a few counts of this clonotype. The CDR3, as DNA: TGTGCCTGCGACCAGGGGGTAGGGAATGAAAAACTGTTTTTT. It specifies CACDQGVGNEKLFF. The rearrangement links TRBV28 to TRBJ1-4, with 7 nucleotides matching TRBD1. Germline CDR1 is MDHEN and CDR2 is SYDVKM. J gave up 5 bases and V 11 bases, and 11 bases lay outside the gene matches. The CDR3 length is 14 residues.

This clonotype was observed at least ten times. J is TRBJ1-5 and V is TRBV25-1; D is ambiguous. CDR3 length equals 15 residues. Germline assignment: CDR1 MGHDK and CDR2 SYGVNS. V lost 1 base and J lost 0, with 7 bases in between. CDR3 loop: CASSESEDSNQPQHF. CDR3 sequence (DNA): TGTGCCAGCAGTGAATCGGAAGATAGCAATCAGCCCCAGCATTTT.

The V gene is TRBV12-3 or TRBV12-4, the J gene TRBJ2-1, with D possibly TRBD2 on 6 matching bases. Deletions cut 8 bases from V and 8 bases from J, with 10 bases between. This CDR3 contains 11 residues. In DNA, the CDR3 is TGTGCCAGCGCGGGGAGATATGAGCAGTTCTTC. This sequence encodes CASAGRYEQFF.

The chain links TRBV19 to TRBJ1-5; D gene ambiguous. With 5 bases removed from V and 7 bases from J, the gap between germline ends came to 15 bases. This CDR3 comprises 14 residues. Germline V lookup: CDR1 LNHDA, CDR2 SQIVND (reference sequence). CDR3 in DNA: TGTGCCAGTAGTGGAACGGGCCCTGGACAGCCCCAGCATTTT. This encodes CASSGTGPGQPQHF.

This clonotype was counted many times. The V call is TRBV12-5, the J call TRBJ2-7, with D hard to call. The CDR3 has 13 amino acids. The germline V gene has CDR1 LGHNT and CDR2 FRNRAP. V lost 2 bases to trimming and J lost 0 bases, with 5 bases between them. The CDR3 protein is CASGLSPSYEQYF. CDR3 in DNA: TGTGCTAGTGGTTTGTCCCCCTCCTACGAGCAGTACTTC.

The gene calls are TRBV12-3 or TRBV12-4 and TRBJ1-2; D is unresolved. CDR3 length equals 12 residues. The V and J ends lost 3 bases and 7 bases respectively, with 9 bases between them. This CDR3 reads CASSFSRPGYTF. CDR3 coding DNA: TGTGCCAGCAGTTTTTCTCGACCTGGCTACACCTTC.

This clonotype was seen a handful of times. The gene calls are TRBV12-3 or TRBV12-4 and TRBJ2-4, with D possibly TRBD1 on 5 matching bases. There are 14 residues in the CDR3. V shed 6 bases and J shed 6 bases, with 15 bases lying between them. The CDR3 DNA reads TGTGCCAGCAGCCCTCGGTGGGGCCCAAACATTCAGTACTTC. Translated, it gives CASSPRWGPNIQYF.

This clonotype was detected a few times. V gene TRBV27 combines with J gene TRBJ2-1; 12 bases fit TRBD2. Per germline, CDR1 MNHEY and CDR2 SMNVEV (reference sequence). This CDR3 is 17 amino acids long. Trimming at V came to 3 bases and at J to 1 base, leaving 4 bases not matched to a gene. CDR3 in DNA: TGTGCCAGCAGTTTTACTAGCGGGGGGACGTCCTACAATGAGCAGTTCTTC. This translates into CASSFTSGGTSYNEQFF.

This clonotype was detected only a few times. The chain employs TRBV12-3 or TRBV12-4 and TRBJ2-5; 9 nucleotides line up with TRBD1. V lost 7 bases, J lost 3 bases, and 6 bases stayed unmatched. The CDR3 spans 14 residues. The CDR3 bases are TGTGCCAGCACCCCTGGACAGGGGAAAGAGACCCAGTACTTC. It codes for CASTPGQGKETQYF.

This clonotype appeared a few times. The chain combines TRBV7-8 with TRBJ1-1, with D hard to call. The CDR3 sequence is 13 residues long. Germline V CDR1 and CDR2: SGHVS, FQNEAQ. V lost 2 bases, J lost 6 bases, and 10 bases lay in between. CDR3 loop: CASSLLQVAEAFF. CDR3 DNA sequence: TGTGCCAGCAGCTTACTGCAGGTCGCTGAAGCTTTCTTT.